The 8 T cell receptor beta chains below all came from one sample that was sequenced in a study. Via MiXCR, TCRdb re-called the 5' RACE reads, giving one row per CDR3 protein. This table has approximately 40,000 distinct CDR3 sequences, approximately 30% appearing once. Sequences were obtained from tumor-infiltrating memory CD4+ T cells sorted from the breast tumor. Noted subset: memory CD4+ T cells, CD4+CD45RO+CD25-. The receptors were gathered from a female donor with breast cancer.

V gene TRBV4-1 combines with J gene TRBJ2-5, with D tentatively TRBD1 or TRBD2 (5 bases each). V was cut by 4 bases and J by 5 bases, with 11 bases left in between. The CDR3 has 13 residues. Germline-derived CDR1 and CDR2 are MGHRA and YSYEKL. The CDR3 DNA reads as TGCGCCAGCAGCCTCACGGGGCCGGAGACCCAGTACTTC. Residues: CASSLTGPETQYF.

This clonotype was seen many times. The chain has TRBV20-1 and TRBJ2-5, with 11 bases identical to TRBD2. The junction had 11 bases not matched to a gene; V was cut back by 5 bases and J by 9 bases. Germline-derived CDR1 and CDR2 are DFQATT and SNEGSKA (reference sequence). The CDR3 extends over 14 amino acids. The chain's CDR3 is CSALGVAGGGAQYF. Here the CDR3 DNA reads TGCAGTGCTCTAGGGGTAGCGGGAGGGGGGGCCCAGTACTTC.

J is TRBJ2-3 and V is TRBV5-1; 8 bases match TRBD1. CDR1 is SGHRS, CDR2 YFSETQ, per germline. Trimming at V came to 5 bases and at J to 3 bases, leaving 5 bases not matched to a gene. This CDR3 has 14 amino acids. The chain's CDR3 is CASRWTGLTDTQYF. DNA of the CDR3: TGCGCCAGCAGATGGACAGGGCTAACAGATACGCAGTATTTT.

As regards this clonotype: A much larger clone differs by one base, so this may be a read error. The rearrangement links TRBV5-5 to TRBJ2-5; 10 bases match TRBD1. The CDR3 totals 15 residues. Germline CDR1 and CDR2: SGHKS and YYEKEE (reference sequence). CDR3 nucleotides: TGTGCCGGCAGCCCACGACAGGGGGCGTTAGAGACCCAGTACTTC. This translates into CAGSPRQGALETQYF. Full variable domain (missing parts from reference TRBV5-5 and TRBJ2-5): DAGVTQSPTHLIKTRGQQVTLRCSPISGHKSVSWYQQVLGQGPQFIFQYYEKEERGRGNFPDRFSARQFPNYSSELNVNALLLGDSALYLCAGSPRQGALETQYFGPGTRLLVL.

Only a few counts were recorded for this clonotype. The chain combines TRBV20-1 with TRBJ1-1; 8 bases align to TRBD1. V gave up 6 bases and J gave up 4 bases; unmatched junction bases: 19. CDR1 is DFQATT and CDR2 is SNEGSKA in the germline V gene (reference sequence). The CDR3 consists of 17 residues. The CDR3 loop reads CSAAGTGGLLGTTEAFF. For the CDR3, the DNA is TGCAGTGCCGCCGGGACAGGCGGCTTACTGGGGACCACTGAAGCTTTCTTT.

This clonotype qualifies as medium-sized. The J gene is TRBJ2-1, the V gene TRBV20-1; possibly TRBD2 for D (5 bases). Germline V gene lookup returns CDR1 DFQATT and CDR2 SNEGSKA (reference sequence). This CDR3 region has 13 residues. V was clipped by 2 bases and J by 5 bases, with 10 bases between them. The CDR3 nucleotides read TGCAGTGCTAGAAGGACTCTCGACAATGAGCAGTTCTTC. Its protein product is CSARRTLDNEQFF.

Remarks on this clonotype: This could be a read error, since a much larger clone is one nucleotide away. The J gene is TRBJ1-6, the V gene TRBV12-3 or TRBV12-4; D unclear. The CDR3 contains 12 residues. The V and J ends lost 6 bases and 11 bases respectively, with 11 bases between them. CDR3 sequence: CASSPQWPPLHF. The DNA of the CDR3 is TGTGCCAGCAGCCCACAGTGGCCACCCCTCCACTTT.

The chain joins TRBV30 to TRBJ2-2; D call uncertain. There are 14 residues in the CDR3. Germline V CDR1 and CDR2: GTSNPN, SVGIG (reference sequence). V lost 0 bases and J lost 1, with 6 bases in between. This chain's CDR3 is CAWSVGWNTGELFF. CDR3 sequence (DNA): TGTGCCTGGAGTGTGGGGTGGAACACCGGGGAGCTGTTTTTT.